One sample yielded the 12 T cell receptor beta chains listed below, sequenced in a study of blood T cell repertoires in COVID-19. Measured with immunoSEQ multiplex PCR; TCRdb has only the in-frame clones, and not every one. The sample holds hundreds of thousands of clones; about 88% are singletons and the top ten take around 6.6%. Sequences were obtained from peripheral blood. The origin of the receptors is a woman in her 70s with COVID-19, enrolled during active disease.

The CDR3 DNA reads as TGCGCCAGCAGCTTGGCGCGGACAGGAGACTACAATGAGCAGTTCTTC. This encodes CASSLARTGDYNEQFF. This sequence joins TRBV5-1 and TRBJ2-1, with TRBD1 matching over 7 bases. The junction had 6 bases not matched to a gene; V was cut back by 0 bases and J by 3 bases. This CDR3 has 16 amino acids. CDR1 SGHRS and CDR2 YFSETQ come from the germline V gene. The complete variable domain, with remaining parts taken from reference TRBV5-1 and TRBJ2-1, reads KAGVTQTPRYLIKTRGQQVTLSCSPISGHRSVSWYQQTPGQGLQFLFEYFSETQRNKGNFPGRFSGRQFSNSRSEMNVSTLELGDSALYLCASSLARTGDYNEQFFGPGTRLTVL.

The gene calls are TRBV6-4 and TRBJ1-6; D call uncertain. Trimming took 4 bases from V and 7 from J, leaving 14 bases between them. This CDR3 contains 15 residues. Looked up from germline, CDR1 is MRHNA and CDR2 is SNTAGT. CDR3 region: CASSAETGINSPLHF. CDR3 nucleotides: TGTGCCAGCAGTGCCGAAACGGGGATAAATTCACCCCTCCACTTT.

This clone was picked up one time. The chain employs TRBV18 and TRBJ2-5; 7 positions agree with TRBD1. CDR1 and CDR2 (germline): KGHSH, LQKENI. The CDR3 sequence is 15 residues long. Trimming at V came to 3 bases and at J to 5 bases, leaving 9 bases not matched to a gene. The CDR3 DNA is TGTGCCAGCTCACCCCTGAGATCCAGGGGGGAGACCCAGTACTTC. Residues: CASSPLRSRGETQYF.

The rearrangement joins TRBV27 to TRBJ2-7; 7 bases fit TRBD1. Unmatched junction bases numbered 12, after V lost 1 base and J lost 6 bases. The germline V gene encodes CDR1 MNHEY and CDR2 SMNVEV (reference sequence). This CDR3 region has 16 residues. The CDR3 DNA reads TGTGCCAGCAGTTTATTAAGCGGCAGGGGGAGTTTCGAGCAGTACTTC. Protein: CASSLLSGRGSFEQYF.

This clone was detected once. The J gene is TRBJ2-7, the V gene TRBV7-8; 14 bases align to TRBD2. There are 17 residues in the CDR3. The V gene's germline CDR1 is SGHVS and CDR2 FQNEAQ. Germline trimming cut 2 bases from V and 2 bases from J; bases unmatched to any gene: 5. The DNA for the CDR3 is TGTGCCAGCAGCTTAACGACTAGCGGGGGGGCCCCCTACGAGCAGTACTTC. It codes for CASSLTTSGGAPYEQYF. Looking up the rest from reference TRBV7-8 and TRBJ2-7 gives the full variable domain: GAGVSQSPRYKVAKRGQDVALRCDPISGHVSLFWYQQALGQGPEFLTYFQNEAQLDKSGLPSDRFFAERPEGSVSTLKIQRTQQEDSAVYLCASSLTTSGGAPYEQYFGPGTRLTVT.

This clone was seen a single time. The V call is TRBV6-5, the J call TRBJ1-6, with 9 bases aligning to TRBD1. Germline V gene data show CDR1 as MNHEY and CDR2 as SVGAGI. The CDR3 length is 15 residues. V trimming: 5 bases; J trimming: 6 bases; junction bases outside the gene matches: 5. As DNA, the CDR3 is TGTGCCAGCAGTAAACAGGGGGCCGTTAATTCACCCCTCCACTTT. Amino acid sequence: CASSKQGAVNSPLHF.

The chain uses TRBV30 and TRBJ1-5; D uncertain. CDR3 length equals 12 residues. CDR1 and CDR2 from the germline V gene are GTSNPN and SVGIG (reference sequence). V lost 2 bases and J lost 7, with 9 bases in between. The DNA of the CDR3 is TGTGCCTGGAGTCTACCGAAGCAGCCCCAGCATTTT. Protein sequence: CAWSLPKQPQHF.

As concerns this clone: Additional DNA sequences in this sample encode the identical CDR3. The genes are TRBV4-3 and TRBJ1-1; D is unclear. Looked up from germline, CDR1 is LGHNA and CDR2 is YSLEER. The germline V and J ends were trimmed by 3 bases and 1 base, with 6 bases remaining between them. The CDR3 totals 13 residues. The CDR3 DNA is TGCGCCAGCAGCCAGACTGGGAACACTGAAGCTTTCTTT. Protein: CASSQTGNTEAFF.

The V call is TRBV4-3, the J call TRBJ1-4; 10 nucleotides match TRBD1. CDR1 is LGHNA and CDR2 is YSLEER in the germline V gene. V shed 0 bases, J shed 8 bases, and the junction held 6 bases outside the gene matches. The CDR3 spans 16 residues. This CDR3 reads CASSQDYGDRGEKLFF. Written as DNA, the CDR3 is TGCGCCAGCAGCCAAGATTATGGGGACAGGGGCGAAAAACTGTTTTTT.

The chain carries TRBV3-1 (or the pseudogene TRBV3-2) and TRBJ1-2, with 8 positions matching TRBD1. Germline V gives CDR1 LGHDT, CDR2 YNNKEL (reference sequence). V lost 3 bases and J lost 8; bases outside the gene matches: 5. The CDR3 contains 13 residues. The CDR3 bases are TGTGCCAGCAGCCACGGACAGGGCGACGGCTACACCTTC. Translated: CASSHGQGDGYTF.

The chain uses TRBV6-5 and TRBJ2-5, with TRBD1 matching over 9 bases. CDR3 size: 15 residues. V dropped 2 bases and J dropped 5; count of bases not matched to a gene: 6. Germline values: CDR1 MNHEY, CDR2 SVGAGI. CDR3 in amino acids: CASSYEWDRDETQYF. The CDR3 DNA reads TGTGCCAGCAGTTACGAATGGGACAGGGATGAGACCCAGTACTTC.

The chain links TRBV7-3 to TRBJ2-7; 8 nucleotides match TRBD1. V trimming: 2 bases; J trimming: 4 bases; junction bases outside the gene matches: 10. The CDR3 spans 16 residues. Germline assignment: CDR1 SGHTA and CDR2 FQGTGA. CDR3 coding DNA: TGTGCCAGCAGCTTAGAGGCCTGGACAGGGAAATACGAGCAGTACTTC. Its protein product is CASSLEAWTGKYEQYF.